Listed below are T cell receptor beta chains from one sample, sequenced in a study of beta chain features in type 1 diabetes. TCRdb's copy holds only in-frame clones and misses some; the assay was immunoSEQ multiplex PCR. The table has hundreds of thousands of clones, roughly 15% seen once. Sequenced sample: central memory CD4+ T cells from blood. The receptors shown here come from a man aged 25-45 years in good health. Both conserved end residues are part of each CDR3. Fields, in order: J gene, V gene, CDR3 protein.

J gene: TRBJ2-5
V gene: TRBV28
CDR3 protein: CASSLRQGQETQYF

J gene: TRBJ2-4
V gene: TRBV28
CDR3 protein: CASRQRNIQYF

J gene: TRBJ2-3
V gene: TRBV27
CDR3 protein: CASSTRDRGPDTQYF

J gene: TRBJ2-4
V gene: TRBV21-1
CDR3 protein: CASNRNDERLWILAKNIQYF

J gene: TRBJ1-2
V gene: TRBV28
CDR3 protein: CASSFGAGQGPGGYTF

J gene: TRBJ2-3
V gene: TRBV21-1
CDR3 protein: CASSKDYTTQYF

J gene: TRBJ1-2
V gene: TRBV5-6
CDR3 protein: CASSPQQGIGYGYTF

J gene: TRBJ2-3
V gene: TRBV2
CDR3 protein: CASRRQGLTDTQYF

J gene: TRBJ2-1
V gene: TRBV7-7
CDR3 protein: CASSPGFSSYNEQFF

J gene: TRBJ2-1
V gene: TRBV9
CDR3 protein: CASSPGGSYNEQFF

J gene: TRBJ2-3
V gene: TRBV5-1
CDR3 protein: CASTSMGRSTDTQYF

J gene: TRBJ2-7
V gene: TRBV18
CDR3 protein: CASSTRKTGVYEQYF

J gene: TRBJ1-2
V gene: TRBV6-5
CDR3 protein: CASSRRQDHYGYTF

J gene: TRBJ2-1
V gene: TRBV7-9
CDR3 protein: CASSLGGGGASNEQFF

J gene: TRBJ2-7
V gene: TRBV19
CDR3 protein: CASSGQGLGYEQYF

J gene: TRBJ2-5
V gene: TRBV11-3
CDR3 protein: CASSQGLAREETQYF

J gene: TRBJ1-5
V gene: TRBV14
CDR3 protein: CASTRTPSNSNQPQHF

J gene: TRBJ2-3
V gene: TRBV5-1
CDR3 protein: CATRGQASTDTQYF

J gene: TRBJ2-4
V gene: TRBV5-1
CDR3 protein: CASSLIPTGAKNIQYF

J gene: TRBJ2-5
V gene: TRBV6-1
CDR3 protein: CASSEAPGTELGQYF

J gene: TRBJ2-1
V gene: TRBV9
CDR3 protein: CASSVGTSGGAYEQFF

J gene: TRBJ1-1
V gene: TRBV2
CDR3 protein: CAGSGGRDTEAFF

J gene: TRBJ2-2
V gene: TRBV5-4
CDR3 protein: CASRLSTGTGELFF

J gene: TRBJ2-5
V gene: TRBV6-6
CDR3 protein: CASNGAQETQYF

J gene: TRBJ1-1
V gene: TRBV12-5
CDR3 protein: CASGSPLGGPPNTEAFF

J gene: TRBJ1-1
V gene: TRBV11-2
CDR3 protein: CASSRLTNTEAFF

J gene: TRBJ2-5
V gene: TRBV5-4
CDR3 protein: CASSRGPTGQETQYF

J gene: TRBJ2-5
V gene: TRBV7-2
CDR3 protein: CASSSLGTSAQETQYF

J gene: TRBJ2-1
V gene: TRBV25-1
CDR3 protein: CASSEDQGFANEQFF

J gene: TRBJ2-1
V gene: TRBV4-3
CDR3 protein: CASSQVTTTDSYNEQFF

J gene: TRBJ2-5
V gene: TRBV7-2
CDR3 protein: CASSSSGGYQETQYF

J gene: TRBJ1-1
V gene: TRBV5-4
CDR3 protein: CASSSTGGLSTEAFF

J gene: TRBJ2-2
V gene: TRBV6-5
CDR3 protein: CASSYQGLAGTGELFF

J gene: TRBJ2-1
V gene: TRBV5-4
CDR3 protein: CASSAGTVVSNEQFF

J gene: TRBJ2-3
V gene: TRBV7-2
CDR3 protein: CASSFRGSTDTQYF

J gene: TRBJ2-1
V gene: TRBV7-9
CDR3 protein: CASSSTSGGFYNEQFF

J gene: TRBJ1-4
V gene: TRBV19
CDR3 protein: CASSLTNEKLFF

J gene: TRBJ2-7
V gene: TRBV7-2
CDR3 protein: CASSLGGGLSYEQYF

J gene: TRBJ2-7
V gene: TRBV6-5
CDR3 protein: CASSGYSTGEQYF

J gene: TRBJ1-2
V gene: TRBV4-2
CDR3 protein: CASSQDTRGSADYGYTF

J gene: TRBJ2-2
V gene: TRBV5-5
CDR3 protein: CASRPIAGEHTGELFF

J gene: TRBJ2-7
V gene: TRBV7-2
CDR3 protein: CASSPLAGGHEQYF

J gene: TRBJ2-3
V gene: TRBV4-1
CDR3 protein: CASSLQAGGLSDTQYF

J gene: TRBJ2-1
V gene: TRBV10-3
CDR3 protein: CAISETSGSYNEQFF

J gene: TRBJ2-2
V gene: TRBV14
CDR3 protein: CASSQDRGLTGELFF

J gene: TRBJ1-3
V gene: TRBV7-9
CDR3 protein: CASSPWGGTSGNTIYF

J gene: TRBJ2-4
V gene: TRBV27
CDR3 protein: CASSRIRQPRAKNIQYF

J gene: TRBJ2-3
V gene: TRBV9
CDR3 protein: CASSVENTDTQYF

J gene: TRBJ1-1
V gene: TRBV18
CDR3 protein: CASSPPGQGGLGAFF

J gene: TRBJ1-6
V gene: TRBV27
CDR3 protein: CASSFGADNSPLHF

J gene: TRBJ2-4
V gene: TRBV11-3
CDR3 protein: CASSLLAGIGAKNIQYF